Detailed here is one T cell receptor (beta chain). The data are from a study of T cells in tuberculosis. TCRdb keeps only in-frame clones here, not all; method: immunoSEQ multiplex PCR. The sample carries 30,000 to 35,000 clones, roughly 92% recorded once. Input material: PBMCs. This TCR derives from a donor under 30 with latent tuberculosis or without tuberculosis infection.

The CDR3 nucleotides read TGTGCCAGCAGCCCCGGGACTAGCGCCCCCGAGCAGTACTTC. Translation gives CASSPGTSAPEQYF. V usage is TRBV5-4 and J usage is TRBJ2-7, with 10 bases fitting TRBD2. CDR1 and CDR2 (germline): SGHNT, YYREEE (reference sequence). This CDR3 spans 14 amino acids. V lost 4 bases, J lost 6 bases, and 7 bases stayed unmatched.